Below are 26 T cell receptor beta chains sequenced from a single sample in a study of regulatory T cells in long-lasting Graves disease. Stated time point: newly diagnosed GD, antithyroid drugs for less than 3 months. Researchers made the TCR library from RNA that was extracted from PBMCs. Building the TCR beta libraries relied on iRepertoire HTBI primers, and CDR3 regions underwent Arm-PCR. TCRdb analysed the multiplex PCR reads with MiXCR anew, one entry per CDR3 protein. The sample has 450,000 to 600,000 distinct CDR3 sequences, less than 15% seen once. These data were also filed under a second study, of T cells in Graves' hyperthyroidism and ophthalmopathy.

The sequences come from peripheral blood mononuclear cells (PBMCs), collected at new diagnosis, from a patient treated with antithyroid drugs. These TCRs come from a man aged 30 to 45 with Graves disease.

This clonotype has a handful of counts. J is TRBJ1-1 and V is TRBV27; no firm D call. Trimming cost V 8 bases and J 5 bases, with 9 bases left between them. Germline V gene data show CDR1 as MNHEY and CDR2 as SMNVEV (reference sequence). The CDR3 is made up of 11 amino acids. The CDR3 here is CASRQRTEAFF. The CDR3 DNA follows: TGTGCCAGCCGACAAAGGACTGAAGCTTTCTTT.

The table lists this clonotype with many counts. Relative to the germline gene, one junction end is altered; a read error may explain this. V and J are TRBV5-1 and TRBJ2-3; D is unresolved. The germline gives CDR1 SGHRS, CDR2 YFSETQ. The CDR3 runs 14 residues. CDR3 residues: CASSLGGSTDTQYF. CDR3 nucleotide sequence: TGTGCCAGCAGCCTGGGCGGTAGCACAGATACGCAGTATTTT.

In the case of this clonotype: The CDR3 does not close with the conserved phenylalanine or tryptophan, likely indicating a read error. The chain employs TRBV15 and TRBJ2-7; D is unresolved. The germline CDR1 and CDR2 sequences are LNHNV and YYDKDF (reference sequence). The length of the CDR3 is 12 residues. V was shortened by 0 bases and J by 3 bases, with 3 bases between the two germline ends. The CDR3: CATSREGYEQYS. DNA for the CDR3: TGTGCCACCAGCAGAGAAGGCTACGAGCAGTACTCC.

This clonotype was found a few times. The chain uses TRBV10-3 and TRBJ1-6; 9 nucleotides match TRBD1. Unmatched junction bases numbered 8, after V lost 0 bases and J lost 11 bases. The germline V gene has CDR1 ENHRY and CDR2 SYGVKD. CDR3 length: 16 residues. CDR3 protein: CAISESTGGNRPPLHF. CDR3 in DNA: TGTGCCATCAGTGAGTCGACAGGGGGTAACAGGCCACCCCTCCACTTT.

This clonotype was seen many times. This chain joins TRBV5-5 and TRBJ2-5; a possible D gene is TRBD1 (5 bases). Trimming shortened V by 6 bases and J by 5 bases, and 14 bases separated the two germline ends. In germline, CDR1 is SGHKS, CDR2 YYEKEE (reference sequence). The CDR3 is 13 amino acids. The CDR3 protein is CASTSRTQETQYF. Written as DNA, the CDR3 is TGTGCCAGCACGAGCCGGACACAGGAGACCCAGTACTTC.

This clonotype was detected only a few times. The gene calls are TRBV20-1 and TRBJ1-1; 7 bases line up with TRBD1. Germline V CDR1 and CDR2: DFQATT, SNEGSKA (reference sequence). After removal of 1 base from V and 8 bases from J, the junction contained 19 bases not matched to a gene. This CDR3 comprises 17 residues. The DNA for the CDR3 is TGCAGTGCTAGAGGGGACTCGGGACAGCTTTTTAAAGGGGAAGCTTTCTTT. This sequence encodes CSARGDSGQLFKGEAFF.

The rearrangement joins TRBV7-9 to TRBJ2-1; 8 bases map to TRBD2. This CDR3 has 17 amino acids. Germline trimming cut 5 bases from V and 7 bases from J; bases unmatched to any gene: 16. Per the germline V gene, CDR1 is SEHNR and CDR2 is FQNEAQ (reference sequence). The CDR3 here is CASSLVWGASGQNEQFF. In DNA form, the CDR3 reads TGTGCCAGCAGCCTAGTGTGGGGGGCTAGCGGGCAGAATGAGCAGTTCTTC.

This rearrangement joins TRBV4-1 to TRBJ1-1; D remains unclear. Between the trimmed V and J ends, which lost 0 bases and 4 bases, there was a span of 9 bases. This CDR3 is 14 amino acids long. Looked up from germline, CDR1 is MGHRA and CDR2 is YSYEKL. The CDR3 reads CASSQDRPGTEAFF. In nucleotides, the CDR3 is TGCGCCAGCAGCCAAGATCGTCCGGGCACTGAAGCTTTCTTT.

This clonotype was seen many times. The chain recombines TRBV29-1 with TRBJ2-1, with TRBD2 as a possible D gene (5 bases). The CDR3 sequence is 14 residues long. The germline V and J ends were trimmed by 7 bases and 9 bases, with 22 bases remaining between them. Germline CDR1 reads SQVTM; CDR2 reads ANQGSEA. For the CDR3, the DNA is TGCAGCGCGATAGCTTGGGAGATTGGCAGTGAGCAGTTCTTC. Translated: CSAIAWEIGSEQFF.

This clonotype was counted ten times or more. The CDR3 loop reads CSAIEREGNEQFF. DNA for the CDR3: TGCAGTGCTATAGAGCGGGAGGGAAATGAGCAGTTCTTC. The rearrangement links TRBV20-1 to TRBJ2-1, with 10 bases matching TRBD2. Germline CDR1 is DFQATT and CDR2 is SNEGSKA (reference sequence). The CDR3 length is 13 residues. Trimming cost V 4 bases and J 7 bases; bases outside gene matches: 4.

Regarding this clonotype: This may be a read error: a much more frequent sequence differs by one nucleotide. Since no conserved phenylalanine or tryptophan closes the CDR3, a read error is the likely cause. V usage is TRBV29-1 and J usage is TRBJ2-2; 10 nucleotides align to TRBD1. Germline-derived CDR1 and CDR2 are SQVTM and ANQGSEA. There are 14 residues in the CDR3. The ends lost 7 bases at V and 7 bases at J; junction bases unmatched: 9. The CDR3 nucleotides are TGCAGCGGGAGACAGGGGGCGTTGAGCGGGGAGCTGTTTCTT. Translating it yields CSGRQGALSGELFL.

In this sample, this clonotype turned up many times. The CDR3 sequence is CASSLPSGSEQYF. The CDR3 DNA reads TGTGCCAGCAGCCTACCTTCAGGCAGCGAGCAGTACTTC. The V call is TRBV11-2, the J call TRBJ2-7; D remains unclear. The CDR3 consists of 13 residues. V lost 5 bases, J lost 6 bases, and 14 bases lay in between. The V gene's germline CDR1 is SGHAT and CDR2 FQNNGV.

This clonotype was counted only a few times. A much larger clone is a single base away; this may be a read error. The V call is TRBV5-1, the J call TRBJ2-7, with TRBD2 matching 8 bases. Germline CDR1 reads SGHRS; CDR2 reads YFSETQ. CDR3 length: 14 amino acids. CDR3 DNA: TGTGCCAGCAGCTTATTGGCGGGAGGAGGCGAGCAGCACTTC. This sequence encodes CASSLLAGGGEQHF.

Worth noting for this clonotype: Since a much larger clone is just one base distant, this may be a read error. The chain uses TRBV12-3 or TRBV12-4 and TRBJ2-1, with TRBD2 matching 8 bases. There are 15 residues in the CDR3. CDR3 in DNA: TGTGCCAACAGTTTAAGGGCGGGAGGCCGGAATGAGCAGTTCTTC. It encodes CANSLRAGGRNEQFF.

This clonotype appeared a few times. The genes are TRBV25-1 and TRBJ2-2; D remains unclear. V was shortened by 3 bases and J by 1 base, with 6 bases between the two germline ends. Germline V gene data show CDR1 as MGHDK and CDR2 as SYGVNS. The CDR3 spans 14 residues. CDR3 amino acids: CASSDTLNTGELFF. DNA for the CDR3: TGTGCCAGCAGTGATACCCTGAACACCGGGGAGCTGTTTTTT.

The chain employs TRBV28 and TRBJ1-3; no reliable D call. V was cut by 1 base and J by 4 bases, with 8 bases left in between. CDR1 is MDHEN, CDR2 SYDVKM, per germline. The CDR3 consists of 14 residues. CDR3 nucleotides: TGTGCCAGCAGTTTATATGGAGCAGGAAACACCATATATTTT. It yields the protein CASSLYGAGNTIYF.

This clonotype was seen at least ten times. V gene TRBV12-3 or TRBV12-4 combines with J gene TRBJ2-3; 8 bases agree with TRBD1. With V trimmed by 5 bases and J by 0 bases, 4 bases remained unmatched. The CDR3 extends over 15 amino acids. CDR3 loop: CASSARGQSTDTQYF. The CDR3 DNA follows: TGTGCCAGCAGTGCCAGGGGGCAAAGCACAGATACGCAGTATTTT.

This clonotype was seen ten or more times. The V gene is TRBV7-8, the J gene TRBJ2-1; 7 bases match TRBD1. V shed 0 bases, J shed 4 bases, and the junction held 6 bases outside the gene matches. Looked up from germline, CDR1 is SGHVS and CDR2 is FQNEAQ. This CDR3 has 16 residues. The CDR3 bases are TGTGCCAGCAGCTTAGCAGGGGGCCCGAGTTACAATGAGCAGTTCTTC. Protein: CASSLAGGPSYNEQFF.

The CDR3 DNA follows: TGTGCCAGCAGCATCTTACCGGGACTAGCGGGACTTAGACCGGAGCAGTACTTC. This codes for CASSILPGLAGLRPEQYF. This sequence joins TRBV5-5 and TRBJ2-7; 13 nucleotides line up with TRBD2. Per the germline V gene, CDR1 is SGHKS and CDR2 is YYEKEE (reference sequence). The J segment lost 7 bases and the V segment lost 4 bases, leaving 17 bases of the junction unmatched. The CDR3 has 18 amino acids.

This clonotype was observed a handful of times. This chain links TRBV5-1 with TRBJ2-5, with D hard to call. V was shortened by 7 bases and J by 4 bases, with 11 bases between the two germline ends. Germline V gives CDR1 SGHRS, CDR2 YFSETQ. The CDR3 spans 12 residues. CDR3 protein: CASWKNGETQYF. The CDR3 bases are TGCGCCAGCTGGAAAAACGGAGAGACCCAGTACTTC. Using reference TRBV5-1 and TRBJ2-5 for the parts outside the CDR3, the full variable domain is KAGVTQTPRYLIKTRGQQVTLSCSPISGHRSVSWYQQTPGQGLQFLFEYFSETQRNKGNFPGRFSGRQFSNSRSEMNVSTLELGDSALYLCASWKNGETQYFGPGTRLLVL.

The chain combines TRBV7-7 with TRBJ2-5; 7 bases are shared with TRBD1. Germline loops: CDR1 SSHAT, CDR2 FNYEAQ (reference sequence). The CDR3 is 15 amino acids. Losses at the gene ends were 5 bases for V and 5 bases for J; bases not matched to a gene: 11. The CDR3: CASSPRQGYRETQYF. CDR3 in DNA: TGTGCCAGCAGCCCGCGACAGGGTTATAGGGAGACCCAGTACTTC.

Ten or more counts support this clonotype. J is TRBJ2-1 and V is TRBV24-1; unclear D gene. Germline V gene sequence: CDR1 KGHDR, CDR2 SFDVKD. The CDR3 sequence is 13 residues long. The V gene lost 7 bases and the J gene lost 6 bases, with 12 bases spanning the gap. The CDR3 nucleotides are TGTGCCACCAGAGACGACAACGCCAATGAGCAGTTCTTC. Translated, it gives CATRDDNANEQFF.

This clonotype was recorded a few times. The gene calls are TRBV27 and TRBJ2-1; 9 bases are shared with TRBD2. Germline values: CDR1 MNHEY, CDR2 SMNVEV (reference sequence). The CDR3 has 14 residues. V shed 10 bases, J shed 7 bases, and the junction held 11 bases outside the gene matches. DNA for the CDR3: TGTGCCACCTACCTAGCGGGAAAGAGGAATGAGCAGTTCTTC. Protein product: CATYLAGKRNEQFF.

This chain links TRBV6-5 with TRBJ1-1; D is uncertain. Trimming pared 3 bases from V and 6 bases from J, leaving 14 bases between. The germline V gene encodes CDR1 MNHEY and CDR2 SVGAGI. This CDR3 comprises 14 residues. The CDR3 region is CASSYGGKSSEAFF. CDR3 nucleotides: TGTGCCAGCAGTTATGGAGGGAAGAGCTCTGAAGCTTTCTTT.

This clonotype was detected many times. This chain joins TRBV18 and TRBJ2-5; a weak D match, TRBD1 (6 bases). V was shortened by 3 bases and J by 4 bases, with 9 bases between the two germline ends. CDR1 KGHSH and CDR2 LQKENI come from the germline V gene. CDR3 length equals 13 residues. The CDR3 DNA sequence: TGTGCCAGCTCACCGGGACATGTAGAGACCCAGTACTTC. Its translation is CASSPGHVETQYF.

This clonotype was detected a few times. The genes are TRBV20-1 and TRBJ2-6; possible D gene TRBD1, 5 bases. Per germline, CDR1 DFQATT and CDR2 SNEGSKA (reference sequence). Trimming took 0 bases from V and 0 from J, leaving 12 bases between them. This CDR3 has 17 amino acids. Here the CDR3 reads CSARDGRVLSGANVLTF. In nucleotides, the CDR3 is TGCAGTGCTAGAGATGGCAGGGTCCTCTCTGGGGCCAACGTCCTGACTTTC.